By its share, the clone carrying this T cell receptor (beta chain) is medium-sized. The CDR3 loop spans 14 amino acids. The V segment lost 3 bases and the J segment 2 bases; nucleotides outside the gene matches: 2. Germline V gene data show CDR1 as SGHRS and CDR2 as YFSETQ. TCRdb reprocessed the RT-PCR reads via MiXCR and lists one record per CDR3 protein. The profile shows several hundred distinct CDR3 sequences, around 35% of them singletons. The TCR sequence derives from a female donor with primary Sjogren's syndrome. The chain joins TRBV5-1 to TRBJ1-1, with 9 bases fitting TRBD1. The source material was memory CD4+ T cells from salivary gland. The CDR3 DNA follows: TGCGCCAGCAGCTCGGACAGGGGAAACACTGAAGCTTTCTTT. It encodes CASSSDRGNTEAFF.